The present T cell receptor (beta chain) was sequenced within a study of early T cells in non-severe SARS-CoV-2 infection. As for the study in general: With bulk RNA from unsorted whole blood as input, sequencing yielded unpaired chains. Study-level findings and limits: Private and CD4 specificities were missed by VDJdb matching, which favored anti-spike CD8 responses.

Trimming pared 5 bases from V and 6 bases from J, leaving 17 bases between. The CDR3 is 15 residues long. The germline CDR1 and CDR2 sequences are SGHTA and FQGTGA. The TCR library protocol attached unique molecular identifiers to the individual cDNA molecules. Using its own MiXCR run on the 5' RACE reads, TCRdb lists one record per CDR3 protein. The table records more than 35,000 distinct CDR3 sequences, around a tenth of them present only once. A word on this clonotype: Its specificity is not known.

The sequence derives from an adult who was a healthcare worker with PCR-confirmed SARS-CoV-2 infection or an uninfected control (not recorded which). The specimen was whole blood. The rearrangement uses TRBV7-3 and TRBJ2-1; TRBD2 is a possible D gene (6 bases). As DNA, the CDR3 is TGTGCCAGCAGCATGGAGGCGGGACCCCTCAATGAGCAGTTCTTC. Its protein is CASSMEAGPLNEQFF.